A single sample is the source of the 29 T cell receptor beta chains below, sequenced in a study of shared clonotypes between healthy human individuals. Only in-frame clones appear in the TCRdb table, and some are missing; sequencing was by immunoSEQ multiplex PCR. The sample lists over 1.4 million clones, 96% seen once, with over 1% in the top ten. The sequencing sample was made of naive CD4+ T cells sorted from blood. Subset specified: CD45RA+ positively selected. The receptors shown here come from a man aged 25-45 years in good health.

CDR3 protein: CASSEAAGPWGSQYF. The CDR3 DNA reads as TGTGCCAGCAGTGAAGCAGCGGGACCGTGGGGTTCCCAGTACTTC. This rearrangement joins TRBV2 to TRBJ2-5, with 7 positions matching TRBD2. V trimming: 0 bases; J trimming: 9 bases; junction bases outside the gene matches: 10. Germline-derived CDR1 and CDR2 are SNHLY and FYNNEI. This CDR3 is 15 amino acids long.

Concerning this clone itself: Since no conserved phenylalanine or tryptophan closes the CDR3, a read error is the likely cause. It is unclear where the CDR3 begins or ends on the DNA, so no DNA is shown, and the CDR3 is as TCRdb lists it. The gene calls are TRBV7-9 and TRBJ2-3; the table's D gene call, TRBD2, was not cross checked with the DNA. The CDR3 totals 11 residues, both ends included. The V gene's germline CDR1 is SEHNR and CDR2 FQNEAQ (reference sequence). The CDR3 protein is CASSHLAGGSL.

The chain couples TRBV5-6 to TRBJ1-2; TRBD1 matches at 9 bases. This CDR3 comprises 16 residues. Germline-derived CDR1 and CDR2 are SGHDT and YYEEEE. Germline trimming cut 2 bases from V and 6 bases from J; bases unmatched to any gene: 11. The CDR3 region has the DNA TGTGCCAGCAGCTTACCGGGACAGGGATCTGGCGATGGCTACACCTTC. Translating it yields CASSLPGQGSGDGYTF.

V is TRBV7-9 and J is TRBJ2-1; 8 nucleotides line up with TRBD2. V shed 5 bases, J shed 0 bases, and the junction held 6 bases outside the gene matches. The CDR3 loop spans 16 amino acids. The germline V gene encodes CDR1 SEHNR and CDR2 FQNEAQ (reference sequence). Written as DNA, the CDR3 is TGTGCCAGCAGCCCATTTAGCGGGACCTCCTACAATGAGCAGTTCTTC. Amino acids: CASSPFSGTSYNEQFF.

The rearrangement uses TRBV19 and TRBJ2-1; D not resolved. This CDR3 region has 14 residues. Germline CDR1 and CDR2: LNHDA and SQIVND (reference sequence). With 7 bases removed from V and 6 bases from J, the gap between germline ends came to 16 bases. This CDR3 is CASKLTGGGNEQFF. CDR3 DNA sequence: TGTGCCAGTAAGTTGACGGGTGGTGGCAATGAGCAGTTCTTC.

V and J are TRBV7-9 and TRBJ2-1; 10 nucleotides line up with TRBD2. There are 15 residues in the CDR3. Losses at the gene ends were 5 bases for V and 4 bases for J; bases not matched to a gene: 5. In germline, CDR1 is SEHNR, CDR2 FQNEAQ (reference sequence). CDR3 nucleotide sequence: TGTGCCAGCAGCCGACAGCGGGAGGGTTACAATGAGCAGTTCTTC. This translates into CASSRQREGYNEQFF.

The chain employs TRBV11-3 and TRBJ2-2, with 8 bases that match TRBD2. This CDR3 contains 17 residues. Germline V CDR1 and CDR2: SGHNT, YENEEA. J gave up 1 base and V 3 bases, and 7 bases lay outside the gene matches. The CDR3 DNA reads TGTGCCAGCAGCTTGCGGGGGACTAGTGTGAACACCGGGGAGCTGTTTTTT. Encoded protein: CASSLRGTSVNTGELFF.

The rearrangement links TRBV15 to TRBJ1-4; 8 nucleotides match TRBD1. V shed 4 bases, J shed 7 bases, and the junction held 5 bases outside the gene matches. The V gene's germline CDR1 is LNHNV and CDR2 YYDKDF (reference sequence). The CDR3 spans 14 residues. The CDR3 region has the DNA TGTGCCACCAGCATCGGACAGGGAGCTGAAAAACTGTTTTTT. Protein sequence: CATSIGQGAEKLFF.

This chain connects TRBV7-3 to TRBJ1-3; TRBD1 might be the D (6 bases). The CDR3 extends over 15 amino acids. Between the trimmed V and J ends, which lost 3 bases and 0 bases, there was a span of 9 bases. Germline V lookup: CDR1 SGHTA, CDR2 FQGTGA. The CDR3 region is CASSLAGASGNTIYF. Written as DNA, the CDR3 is TGTGCCAGCAGCTTGGCAGGGGCCTCTGGAAACACCATATATTTT.

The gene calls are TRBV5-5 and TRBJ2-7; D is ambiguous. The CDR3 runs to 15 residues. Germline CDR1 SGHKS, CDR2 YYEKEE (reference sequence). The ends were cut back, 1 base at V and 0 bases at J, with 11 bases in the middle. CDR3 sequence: CASSLSFWSSYEQYF. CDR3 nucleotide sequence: TGTGCCAGCAGCTTGAGTTTCTGGAGCTCCTACGAGCAGTACTTC.

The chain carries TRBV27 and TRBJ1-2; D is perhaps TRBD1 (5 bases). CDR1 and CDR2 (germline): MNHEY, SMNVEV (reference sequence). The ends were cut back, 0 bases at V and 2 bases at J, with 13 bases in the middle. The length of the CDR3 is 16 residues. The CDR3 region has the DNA TGTGCCAGCAGTTTATCGATGGGGCTTTCGAACTATGGCTACACCTTC. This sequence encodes CASSLSMGLSNYGYTF.

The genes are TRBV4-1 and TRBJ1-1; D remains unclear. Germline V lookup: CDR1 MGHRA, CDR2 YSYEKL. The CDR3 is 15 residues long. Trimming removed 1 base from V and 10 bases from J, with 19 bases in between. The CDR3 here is CASSQVQLIGLRAFF. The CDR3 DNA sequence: TGCGCCAGCAGCCAAGTGCAACTTATAGGCCTGCGAGCTTTCTTT.

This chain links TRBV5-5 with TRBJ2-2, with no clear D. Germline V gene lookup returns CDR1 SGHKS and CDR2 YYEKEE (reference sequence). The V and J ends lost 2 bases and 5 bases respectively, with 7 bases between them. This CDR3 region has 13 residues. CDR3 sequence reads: CASSFVGTGELFF. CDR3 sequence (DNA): TGTGCCAGCAGCTTTGTGGGTACCGGGGAGCTGTTTTTT.

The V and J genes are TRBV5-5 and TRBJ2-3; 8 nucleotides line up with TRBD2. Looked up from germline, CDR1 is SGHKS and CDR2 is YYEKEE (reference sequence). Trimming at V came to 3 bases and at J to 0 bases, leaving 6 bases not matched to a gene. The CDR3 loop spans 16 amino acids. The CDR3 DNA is TGTGCCAGCAGCTCGGAACTAGCGGTTAGCACAGATACGCAGTATTTT. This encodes CASSSELAVSTDTQYF.

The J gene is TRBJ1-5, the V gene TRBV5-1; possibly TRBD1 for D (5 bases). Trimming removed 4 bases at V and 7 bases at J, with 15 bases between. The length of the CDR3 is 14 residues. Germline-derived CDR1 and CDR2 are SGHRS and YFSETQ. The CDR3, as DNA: TGCGCCAGCAGCCCGGGACTTTTAGAGCAGCCCCAGCATTTT. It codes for CASSPGLLEQPQHF.

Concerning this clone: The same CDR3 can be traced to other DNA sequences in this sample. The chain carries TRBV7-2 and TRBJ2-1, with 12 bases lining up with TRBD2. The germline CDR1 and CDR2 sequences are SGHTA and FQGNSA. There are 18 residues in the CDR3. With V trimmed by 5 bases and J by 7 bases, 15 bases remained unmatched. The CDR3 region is CASSTRTSGTGFGNEQFF. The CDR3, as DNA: TGTGCCAGCAGCACGAGGACTAGCGGGACCGGGTTCGGGAATGAGCAGTTCTTC.

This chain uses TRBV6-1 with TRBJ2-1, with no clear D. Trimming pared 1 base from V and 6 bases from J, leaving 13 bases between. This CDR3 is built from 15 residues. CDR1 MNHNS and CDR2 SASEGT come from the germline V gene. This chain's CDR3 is CASSEVGASRNEQFF. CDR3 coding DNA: TGTGCCAGCAGTGAAGTGGGCGCATCTCGCAATGAGCAGTTCTTC.

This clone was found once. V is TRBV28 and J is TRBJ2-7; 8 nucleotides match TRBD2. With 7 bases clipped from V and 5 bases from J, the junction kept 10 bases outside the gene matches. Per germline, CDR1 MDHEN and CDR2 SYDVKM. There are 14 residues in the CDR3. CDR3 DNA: TGTGCCAGCATCCTAAGGCCCGGGGGGGACGAGCAGTACTTC. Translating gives CASILRPGGDEQYF.

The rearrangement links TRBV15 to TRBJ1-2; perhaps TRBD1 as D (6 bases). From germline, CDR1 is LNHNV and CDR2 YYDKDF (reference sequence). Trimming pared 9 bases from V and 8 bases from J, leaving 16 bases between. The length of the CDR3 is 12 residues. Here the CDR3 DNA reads TGTGCCACAGATCCAGGGGTAGGGGGCTACACCTTC. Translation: CATDPGVGGYTF.

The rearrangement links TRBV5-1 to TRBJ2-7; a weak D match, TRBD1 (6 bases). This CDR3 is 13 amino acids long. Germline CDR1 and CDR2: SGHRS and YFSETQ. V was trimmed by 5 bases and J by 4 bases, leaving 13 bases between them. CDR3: CASRGNTGYEQYF. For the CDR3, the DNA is TGCGCCAGCAGAGGGAACACAGGGTACGAGCAGTACTTC.

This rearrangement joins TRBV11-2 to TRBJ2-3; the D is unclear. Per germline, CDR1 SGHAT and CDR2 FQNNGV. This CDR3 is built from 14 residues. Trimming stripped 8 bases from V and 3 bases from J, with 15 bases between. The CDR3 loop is CASGIAAGTDTQYF. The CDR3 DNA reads TGTGCCAGCGGGATTGCGGCCGGGACAGATACGCAGTATTTT.

CDR3 in DNA: TGTGCCAGCAGTGAAGTGGGCTGGCGCAATCAGCCCCAGCATTTT. Residues: CASSEVGWRNQPQHF. This chain joins TRBV2 and TRBJ1-5; D ambiguous. V was shortened by 1 base and J by 2 bases, with 9 bases between the two germline ends. Per germline, CDR1 SNHLY and CDR2 FYNNEI. The CDR3 totals 15 residues.

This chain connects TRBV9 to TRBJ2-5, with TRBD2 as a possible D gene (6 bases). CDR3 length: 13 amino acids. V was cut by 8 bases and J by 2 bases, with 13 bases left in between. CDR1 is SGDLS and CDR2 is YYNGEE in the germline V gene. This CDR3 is CARYPGDQETQYF. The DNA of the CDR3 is TGTGCCAGGTACCCGGGGGATCAAGAGACCCAGTACTTC. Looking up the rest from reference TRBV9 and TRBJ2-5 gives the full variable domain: DSGVTQTPKHLITATGQRVTLRCSPRSGDLSVYWYQQSLDQGLQFLIQYYNGEERAKGNILERFSAQQFPDLHSELNLSSLELGDSALYFCARYPGDQETQYFGPGTRLLVL.

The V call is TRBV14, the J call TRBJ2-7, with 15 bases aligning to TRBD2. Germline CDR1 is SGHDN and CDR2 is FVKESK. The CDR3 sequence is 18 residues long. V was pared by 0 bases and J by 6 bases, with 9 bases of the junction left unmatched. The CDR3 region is CASSQEYWTSGRAREQYF. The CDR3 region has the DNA TGTGCCAGCAGCCAAGAATACTGGACTAGCGGGAGGGCCCGCGAGCAGTACTTC.

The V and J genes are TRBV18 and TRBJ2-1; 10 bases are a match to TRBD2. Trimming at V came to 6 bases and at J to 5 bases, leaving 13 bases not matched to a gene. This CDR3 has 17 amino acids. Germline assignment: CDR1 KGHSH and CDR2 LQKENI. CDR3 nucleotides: TGTGCCAGCTCCCCCGCGGCGCTAGCGGGAGCCAACAATGAGCAGTTCTTC. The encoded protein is CASSPAALAGANNEQFF.

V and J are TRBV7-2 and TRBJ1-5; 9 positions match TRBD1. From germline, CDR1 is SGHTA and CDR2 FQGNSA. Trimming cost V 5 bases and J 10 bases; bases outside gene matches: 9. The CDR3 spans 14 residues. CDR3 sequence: CASSEGQGGVPQHF. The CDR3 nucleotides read TGTGCCAGCAGCGAGGGACAGGGTGGGGTCCCCCAGCATTTT.

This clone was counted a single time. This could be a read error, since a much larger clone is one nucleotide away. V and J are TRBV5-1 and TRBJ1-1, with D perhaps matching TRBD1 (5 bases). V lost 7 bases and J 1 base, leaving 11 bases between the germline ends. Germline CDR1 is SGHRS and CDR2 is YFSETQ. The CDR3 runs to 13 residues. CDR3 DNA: TGCGCCAGCTGGGAACAGGAGAACACTGAAGCTTTCTTT. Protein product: CASWEQENTEAFF.

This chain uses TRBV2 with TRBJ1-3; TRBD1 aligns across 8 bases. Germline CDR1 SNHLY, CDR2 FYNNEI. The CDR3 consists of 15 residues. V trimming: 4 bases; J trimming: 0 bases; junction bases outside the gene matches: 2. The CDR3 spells CASSGQGFSGNTIYF. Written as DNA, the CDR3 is TGTGCCAGCAGTGGACAGGGGTTCTCTGGAAACACCATATATTTT.

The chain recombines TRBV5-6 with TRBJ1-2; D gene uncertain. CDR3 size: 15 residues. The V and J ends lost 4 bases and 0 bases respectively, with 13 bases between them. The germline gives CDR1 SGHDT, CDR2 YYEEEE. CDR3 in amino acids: CASSPGRGANYGYTF. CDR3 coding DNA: TGTGCCAGCAGCCCTGGCCGGGGAGCTAACTATGGCTACACCTTC. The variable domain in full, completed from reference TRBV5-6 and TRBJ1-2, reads DAGVTQSPTHLIKTRGQQVTLRCSPKSGHDTVSWYQQALGQGPQFIFQYYEEEERQRGNFPDRFSGHQFPNYSSELNVNALLLGDSALYLCASSPGRGANYGYTFGSGTRLTVV.